Each of the 11 T cell receptor beta chains below was sequenced from the same sample in a study of cytomegalovirus exposure and HLA in healthy donors. PCR primers comprised 60 Vbeta and 13 Jbeta primers. Only in-frame clones appear in the TCRdb table, and some are missing; sequencing was by immunoSEQ multiplex PCR. The sample holds about 180,000 clones, just under 80% seen once. The sequenced sample was PBMCs. All receptors derive from a woman younger than 45 in good health and CMV-seronegative.

The rearrangement uses TRBV5-4 and TRBJ1-1; perhaps TRBD1 as D (6 bases). The CDR3 is 15 residues long. The germline V gene has CDR1 SGHNT and CDR2 YYREEE (reference sequence). V lost 3 bases and J lost 4, with 16 bases in between. The CDR3 loop reads CASSSVSQGSTEAFF. As DNA, the CDR3 is TGTGCCAGCAGCTCAGTTTCGCAGGGGAGCACTGAAGCTTTCTTT.

The chain is built from TRBV19 and TRBJ1-5, with 8 positions matching TRBD1. The length of the CDR3 is 15 residues. Germline trimming cut 1 base from V and 7 bases from J; bases unmatched to any gene: 6. Germline-derived CDR1 and CDR2 are LNHDA and SQIVND (reference sequence). CDR3 region: CASSIAAGGDQPQHF. Here the CDR3 DNA reads TGTGCCAGTAGTATAGCCGCAGGGGGCGACCAGCCCCAGCATTTT.

J is TRBJ2-3 and V is TRBV7-3; weak D call: TRBD2 (6 bases). Germline V CDR1 and CDR2: SGHTA, FQGTGA. The V gene lost 2 bases and the J gene lost 12 bases, with 18 bases spanning the gap. The CDR3 is made up of 14 amino acids. The CDR3 DNA reads TGTGCCAGCAGCTTAGGGTCAGGGAAGCGGGCCCAGTATTTT. Translating gives CASSLGSGKRAQYF.

This clone was detected only once. The rearrangement joins TRBV20-1 to TRBJ1-1; 7 bases are a match to TRBD1. The germline V gene encodes CDR1 DFQATT and CDR2 SNEGSKA (reference sequence). The CDR3 extends over 11 amino acids. V dropped 5 bases and J dropped 4; count of bases not matched to a gene: 1. The CDR3 nucleotides are TGCAGTGCTCAGGGGGGCACTGAAGCTTTCTTT. It translates to CSAQGGTEAFF.

The chain combines TRBV21-1 with TRBJ1-2; the D call in the table, TRBD1, was not verified against the DNA. TRBV21-1 is a recognized pseudogene. This CDR3 spans 13 amino acids. DNA of the CDR3: TGTGCCAGCAGCAAAGACACTAACTATGGCTACACCTTC. It yields the protein CASSKDTNYGYTF.

The chain recombines TRBV7-3 with TRBJ2-2; D is unresolved. The germline V gene has CDR1 SGHTA and CDR2 FQGTGA. The CDR3 is 13 amino acids. The V end was cut by 3 bases, the J end by 7 bases, with 9 bases between. The CDR3, as DNA: TGTGCCAGCAGCTTCTCCCGTATCGGGGAGCTGTTTTTT. This sequence encodes CASSFSRIGELFF.

This sequence joins TRBV5-1 and TRBJ2-5, with D unresolved. V lost 1 base and J lost 2, with 12 bases in between. Germline V gene lookup returns CDR1 SGHRS and CDR2 YFSETQ. This CDR3 is 15 amino acids long. The CDR3 DNA sequence: TGCGCCAGCAGCTTGCCTCTCTTGCTACAAGAGACCCAGTACTTC. Residues: CASSLPLLLQETQYF.

The chain employs TRBV27 and TRBJ1-2; a possible D gene is TRBD1 (5 bases). CDR1 is MNHEY, CDR2 SMNVEV, per germline (reference sequence). The CDR3 totals 14 residues. Trimming stripped 3 bases from V and 4 bases from J, with 12 bases between. CDR3 nucleotides: TGTGCCAGCAGTTTTGCGGGACCTAGCTATGGCTACACCTTC. It yields the protein CASSFAGPSYGYTF.

V is TRBV5-1 and J is TRBJ2-7; the D gene is possibly TRBD1 (7 bases). Germline CDR1 is SGHRS and CDR2 is YFSETQ. The CDR3 covers 14 residues. Between the trimmed V and J ends, which lost 3 bases and 12 bases, there was a span of 22 bases. The CDR3: CASSWGDSPKILYF. CDR3 coding DNA: TGCGCCAGCAGCTGGGGGGACAGCCCTAAGATCTTGTACTTC.

The chain links TRBV9 to TRBJ2-5, with 7 bases identical to TRBD2. V gave up 2 bases and J gave up 7 bases; unmatched junction bases: 5. The CDR3 has 13 amino acids. Germline CDR1 and CDR2: SGDLS and YYNGEE. CDR3 sequence: CASSVKGGGTQYF. CDR3 coding DNA: TGTGCCAGCAGCGTCAAGGGCGGGGGGACCCAGTACTTC.

In its sample, this clone was seen a few times. The chain employs TRBV5-1 and TRBJ2-3, with 9 bases aligning to TRBD1. The trim removed 1 base at V and 2 bases at J, leaving 2 bases unmatched. Per germline, CDR1 SGHRS and CDR2 YFSETQ. The CDR3 extends over 15 amino acids. The DNA of the CDR3 is TGCGCCAGCAGCTTGACAGGGGGCTTCACAGATACGCAGTATTTT. Its protein product is CASSLTGGFTDTQYF.